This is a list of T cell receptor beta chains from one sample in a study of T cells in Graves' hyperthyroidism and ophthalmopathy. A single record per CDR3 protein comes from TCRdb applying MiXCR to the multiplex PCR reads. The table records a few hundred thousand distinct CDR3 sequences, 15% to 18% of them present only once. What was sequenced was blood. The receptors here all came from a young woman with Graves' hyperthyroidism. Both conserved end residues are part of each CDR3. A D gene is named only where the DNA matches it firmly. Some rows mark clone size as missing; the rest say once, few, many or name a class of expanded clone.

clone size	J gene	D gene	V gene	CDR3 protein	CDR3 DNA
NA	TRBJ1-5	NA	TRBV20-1	CSARSQGRQPQHF	TGCAGTGCTAGATCCCAGGGCCGGCAGCCCCAGCATTTT
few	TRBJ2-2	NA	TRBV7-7	CASRKGETTGELFF	TGTGCTAGCAGAAAGGGGGAGACCACCGGGGAGCTGTTTTTT
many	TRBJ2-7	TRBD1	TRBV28	CATQGQGMYEQYF	TGTGCCACCCAGGGACAGGGAATGTACGAGCAGTACTTC
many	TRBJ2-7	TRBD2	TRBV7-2	CASSLLAGRGEQYF	TGTGCCAGCAGCTTACTAGCGGGAAGGGGGGAGCAGTACTTC
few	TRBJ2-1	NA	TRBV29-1	CSVDIWGYNGQFF	TGCAGCGTTGATATTTGGGGCTACAATGGGCAGTTCTTC
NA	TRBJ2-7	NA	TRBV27	CASSLLGGYEQYF	TGTGCCAGCAGTTTACTGGGCGGGTACGAGCAGTACTTC
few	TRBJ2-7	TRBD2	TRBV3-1	CASSQVPSGGSYEQYF	TGTGCCAGCAGCCAAGTACCTAGCGGGGGGTCCTACGAGCAGTACTTC
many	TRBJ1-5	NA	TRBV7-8	CASSLQTRGANQPQHF	TGTGCCAGCAGCTTACAGACACGAGGAGCCAATCAGCCCCAGCATTTT
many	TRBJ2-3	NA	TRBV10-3	CASVPGRGTDTQYF	TGTGCCTCCGTCCCCGGGCGGGGCACAGATACGCAGTATTTT
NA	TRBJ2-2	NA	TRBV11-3	CASSPGIWTANTGELFF	TGTGCCAGCAGCCCTGGAATCTGGACTGCGAACACCGGGGAGCTGTTTTTT
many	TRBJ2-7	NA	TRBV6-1	CASSEWRQSYEQYF	TGTGCCAGCAGTGAATGGCGACAATCCTACGAGCAGTACTTC
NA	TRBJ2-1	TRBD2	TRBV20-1	CSAIFSGTSAYNEQFF	TGCAGTGCAATCTTCTCCGGGACTAGCGCATACAATGAGCAGTTCTTC
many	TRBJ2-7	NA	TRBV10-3	CAISESAGSSYEQYF	TGTGCCATCAGTGAGTCTGCAGGGAGCTCCTACGAGCAGTACTTC
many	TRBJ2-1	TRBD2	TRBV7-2	CASSSPLGGVGGRPGGSYNEQFF	TGTGCCAGCAGCTCACCCTTGGGGGGAGTAGGCGGGAGGCCGGGGGGCTCCTACAATGAGCAGTTCTTC
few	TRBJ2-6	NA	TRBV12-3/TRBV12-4	CASSSQSSGANVLTF	TGTGCCAGCAGTTCCCAGAGCTCTGGGGCCAACGTCCTGACTTTC
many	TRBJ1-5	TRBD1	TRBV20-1	CSALDRVGQPQHF	TGCAGTGCACTAGACAGGGTAGGTCAGCCCCAGCATTTT
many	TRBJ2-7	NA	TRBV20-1	CSARTGGGGEYEQYF	TGCAGTGCTAGGACGGGAGGTGGGGGCGAGTACGAGCAGTACTTC
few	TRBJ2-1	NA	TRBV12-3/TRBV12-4	CASSLLLENEQFF	TGTGCCAGCAGTCTACTCCTAGAAAATGAGCAGTTCTTC
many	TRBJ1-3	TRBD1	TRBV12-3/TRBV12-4	CASSHDRDRNTIYF	TGTGCCAGCAGCCATGACAGGGACCGAAACACCATATATTTT
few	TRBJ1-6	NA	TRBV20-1	CSASPGRKNSPLHF	TGCAGTGCTAGCCCGGGACGGAAGAATTCACCCCTCCACTTT
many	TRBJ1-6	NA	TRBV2	CASSEARWGSPLHF	TGTGCCAGCAGTGAAGCCCGGTGGGGTTCACCCCTCCACTTT
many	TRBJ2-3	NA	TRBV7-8	CASSSLTSTDTQYF	TGTGCCAGCAGCTCCTTGACCTCCACAGATACGCAGTATTTT
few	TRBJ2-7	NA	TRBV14	CASSQNLGNHEQYF	TGTGCCAGCAGCCAAAACCTAGGGAACCACGAGCAGTACTTC
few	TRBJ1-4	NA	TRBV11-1	CASRRGTESNEKLFF	TGTGCCAGCCGACGGGGGACGGAGTCGAATGAAAAACTGTTTTTT
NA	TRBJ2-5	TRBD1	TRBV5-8	CASSFGFAGGAVETQYF	TGTGCCAGCAGCTTTGGCTTCGCAGGGGGCGCAGTAGAGACCCAGTACTTC
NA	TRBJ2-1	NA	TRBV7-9	CASSLKVLANNEQFF	TGTGCCAGCAGCTTAAAGGTTTTGGCCAACAATGAGCAGTTCTTC
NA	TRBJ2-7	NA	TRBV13	CASSLWDNPYEQYF	TGTGCCAGCAGCTTATGGGACAACCCCTACGAGCAGTACTTC
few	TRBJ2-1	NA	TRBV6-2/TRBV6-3	CASVRAAALGEQFF	TGTGCCAGCGTCAGGGCGGCAGCCCTGGGGGAGCAGTTCTTC
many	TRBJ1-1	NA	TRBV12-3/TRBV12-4	CASRVLGLRTEAFF	TGTGCCAGCAGGGTACTGGGGCTGCGCACTGAAGCTTTCTTT
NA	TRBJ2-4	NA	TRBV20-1	CSANVLGRSGKNIQYF	TGCAGTGCGAACGTACTAGGGAGGTCGGGCAAAAACATTCAGTACTTC
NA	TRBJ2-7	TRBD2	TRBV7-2	CASSFSGTSGIYEQYF	TGTGCCAGCAGCTTCTCCGGGACTAGCGGAATATACGAGCAGTACTTC
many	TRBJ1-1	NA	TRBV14	CASSQDLGRGTEAFF	TGTGCCAGCAGCCAAGATTTGGGGCGCGGCACTGAAGCTTTCTTT
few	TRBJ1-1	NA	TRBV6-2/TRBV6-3	CASRAAQGGTEAFF	TGTGCCAGTCGGGCCGCGCAGGGTGGCACTGAAGCTTTCTTT
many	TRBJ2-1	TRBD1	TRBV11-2	CASRRPGGYNEQFF	TGTGCCAGCAGACGTCCAGGGGGTTACAATGAGCAGTTCTTC
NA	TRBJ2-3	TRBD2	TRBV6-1	CASSTLAEGTDTQYF	TGTGCCAGCAGTACACTAGCGGAAGGCACAGATACGCAGTATTTT
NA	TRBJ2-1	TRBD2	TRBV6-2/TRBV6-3	CASSLAGPISYNEQFF	TGTGCCAGCAGTTTAGCGGGGCCTATCTCCTACAATGAGCAGTTCTTC
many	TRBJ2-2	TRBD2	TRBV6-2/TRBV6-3	CASSYGRERTGELFF	TGTGCCAGCAGTTACGGGCGGGAGCGGACCGGGGAGCTGTTTTTT
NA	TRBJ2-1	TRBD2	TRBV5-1	CANSLSSGGADEQFF	TGCGCCAACAGCTTGTCTAGCGGGGGGGCCGATGAGCAGTTCTTC
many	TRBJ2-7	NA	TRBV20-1	CSAPTGHAYEQYF	TGCAGTGCGCCGACAGGACATGCCTACGAGCAGTACTTC
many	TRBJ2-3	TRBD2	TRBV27	CASSFRGWDYNTDTQYF	TGTGCCAGCAGTTTCCGCGGCTGGGACTACAACACAGATACGCAGTATTTT
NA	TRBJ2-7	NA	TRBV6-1	CASGVTSGGILESSSFYEQYF	TGTGCCAGCGGGGTTACCAGCGGCGGTATATTAGAATCCTCCTCCTTCTACGAGCAGTACTTC
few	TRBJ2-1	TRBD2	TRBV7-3	CASSQGVSIGTSGRAYNEQFF	TGTGCCAGCAGTCAAGGAGTTTCGATCGGGACTAGCGGGAGGGCCTACAATGAGCAGTTCTTC
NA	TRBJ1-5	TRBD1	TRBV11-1	CASSQEGQGAVQPQHF	TGTGCCAGCAGCCAAGAGGGACAGGGCGCGGTTCAGCCCCAGCATTTT
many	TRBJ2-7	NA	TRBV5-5	CASSRVAEGGYEQYF	TGTGCCAGCAGCCGCGTCGCGGAGGGTGGATACGAGCAGTACTTC
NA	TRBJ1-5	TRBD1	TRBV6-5	CASSYRQGPPYSNQPQHF	TGTGCCAGCAGTTATCGACAGGGGCCACCTTATAGCAATCAGCCCCAGCATTTT
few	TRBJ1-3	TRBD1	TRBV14	CASSLNRGAGNTIYF	TGTGCCAGCAGCCTGAACAGGGGAGCCGGAAACACCATATATTTT
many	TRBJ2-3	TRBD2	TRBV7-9	CASSPRTSGLTDTQYF	TGTGCCAGCAGCCCCCGGACTAGCGGGCTGACAGATACGCAGTATTTT
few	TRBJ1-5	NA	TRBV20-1	CSAGTGGNGNQPQHF	TGCAGTGCCGGCACGGGGGGAAACGGCAATCAGCCCCAGCATTTT